This T cell receptor (beta chain) was retrieved from a study of CD8+ T cells in alopecia areata. RNA, once extracted, was reverse transcribed into cDNA for use as the sequencing template. Produced via immunoSEQ multiplex PCR; TCRdb's table is partial and in-frame only. The table lists about 140,000 clones, around 86% of them singletons. The CDR3 covers 17 residues. CDR1 is SGHRS and CDR2 is YFSETQ in the germline V gene. V lost 3 bases to trimming and J lost 2 bases, with 20 bases between them. Stated treatment: oral pan-JAK inhibitor, 5-10 mg twice daily. The genes are TRBV5-1 and TRBJ2-5; the D gene is possibly TRBD2 (6 bases). The sequence was collected from a human donor with alopecia areata. Sequenced here: CD8+ T cells sorted from blood, sampled at week 4, from a patient treated with tofacitinib. CDR3 protein: CASSSDGGVPFQETQYF. CDR3 in DNA: TGCGCCAGCAGCTCGGACGGGGGAGTTCCTTTTCAAGAGACCCAGTACTTC.